This T cell receptor beta chain is drawn from a study of PD-1 blockade in classical Hodgkin lymphoma. About the study: Every 2 weeks, patients got 3 mg/kg intravenous nivolumab. Study-wide results and caveats: Whereas CD4+ TCR diversity had risen significantly by C4D1, CD8+ TCR diversity had not. When nivolumab was started under 1 year after ASCT, patients were excluded. The study found complete responders had baseline diversity similar to newly diagnosed patients.

Repertoires were generated with immunoSEQ multiplex PCR, while TCRdb's copy carries only in-frame clones and drops some. The data show 10,000 to 15,000 clones, 80% to 95% seen once. The CDR3 sequence is 13 residues long. With V trimmed by 3 bases and J by 5 bases, 1 base remained unmatched. The V gene's germline CDR1 is MNHNY and CDR2 SVGAGI (reference sequence). With no exception, relapse followed autologous stem cell transplantation in all patients, and brentuximab vedotin exposure varied. Notes on this clone: Its antigen is not identified.

The starting material was peripheral blood mononuclear cells (PBMCs), obtained at baseline. The receptor comes from a human donor with classical Hodgkin lymphoma. This chain links TRBV6-6 with TRBJ2-1, with 7 positions matching TRBD2. The DNA for the CDR3 is TGTGCCAGCAGTTATGGGGGGGACAATGAGCAGTTCTTC. Amino acids: CASSYGGDNEQFF.